This T cell receptor (beta chain) was identified during a study of cytomegalovirus exposure and HLA in healthy donors listed by TCRdb under 2017. In terms of the full investigation: The approximately 710 repertoires of the first cohort and the roughly 120 validation repertoires were produced on the same platform, according to a later analysis. The study aimed to test whether signatures of past pathogen exposure could be identified by cataloging public T cell receptors. In addition to the first cohort of approximately 650 subjects, a separate validation cohort of under 150 different subjects was used. The study combined high-throughput TCR immunosequencing, statistical association of individual TCRs with disease status, and machine learning to predict cytomegalovirus infection status. Overall results and qualifications from the work: The authors suggested that the approach could potentially be generalized to other disease states and immunological phenotypes. A later analysis lacked HLA typing for the validation cohort, so it scored co-occurrence in that cohort across all 110 or so repertoires. Most TCR sequences were observed very rarely across donors, whereas some public TCRs were present in many individuals. In a later analysis, TCRs clustered in the first cohort were found to also tend to co-occur in the roughly 120 validation repertoires, with roughly 93% of cluster scores above 0. In the study, 150 to 200 TCR beta chains were listed as associated with cytomegalovirus. Three of the identified cytomegalovirus-associated TCR beta chains were confirmed in vitro to be specific for cytomegalovirus antigens. In both the original and validation cohorts, the classifier was reported to diagnose cytomegalovirus status with high specificity and sensitivity.

The donors belonged to the validation cohort of about 120 subjects, which was separate from the 666-subject first cohort. Library creation used the immunoSEQ multiplex PCR assay. In the paper's pipeline: A statistical classification framework was developed to diagnose cytomegalovirus status using the catalog of TCR beta chain sequences. As stored in TCRdb, this immuneACCESS dataset retains in-frame rearrangements with V and J assigned. A fraction of the clones does not appear; measured against another copy, unresolved V genes explain less than half of the discrepancy, and the remainder lacks a known reason. For V, J and clone size, that table is used; D and trimming come from the DNA. The sample yields a few hundred thousand clones; about nine tenths were counted once. The ten largest make up under 0.9% of the sample. CDR1 and CDR2 were assigned from the germline V gene as LGHNA and YNFKEQ. The CDR3 goes from the cysteine to the phenylalanine over 15 residues. The CDR3 DNA has 45 bases and is translated from base 1. V drops 3 bases and J drops 8 bases, leaving 16 bases in between.

Worth noting for this clone: Its antigen is unknown. Base quality data are lacking; no much larger clone is found one base away.

The chain uses TRBV4-2 and TRBJ1-4; D gene: possibly TRBD1, on 6 matching bases. Sequenced input: PBMCs. The receptor comes from a woman aged 18-35 years in good health and CMV-seronegative. The encoded CDR3 is CASSHPQGSGEKLFF. The bases read TGTGCCAGCAGCCACCCCCAGGGGAGTGGCGAAAAACTGTTTTTT.